This TCR beta chain was captured in a study of shared clonotypes between healthy human individuals. V shed 6 bases and J shed 3 bases, with 12 bases lying between them. The germline gives CDR1 MDHEN, CDR2 SYDVKM. This CDR3 is 13 amino acids long. Repertoires were generated with immunoSEQ multiplex PCR, while TCRdb's copy carries only in-frame clones and drops some. The data show about 120,000 clones, around two thirds seen once. The TCR sequence derives from a woman in her twenties or thirties in good health. Input material: memory CD8+ T cells sorted from blood. The subset is: CD45RO+ cells pooled with CCR7-negative TemRA cells. The rearrangement uses TRBV28 and TRBJ2-7; possible D gene TRBD1, 6 bases. The CDR3 DNA reads TGTGCCAGCAGGGCGGACAGATTCTACGAGCAGTACTTC. Its protein product is CASRADRFYEQYF.